This T cell receptor beta chain was found in a study of blood T cells in healthy people across ages. Alongside a J-beta primer mix, a sample-barcoded 5' primer served in a second PCR lasting about 7 to 11 cycles. MiXCR, run by TCRdb on the 5' RACE reads, gives a single entry per CDR3 protein. The data show roughly 1.9 million distinct CDR3 sequences, with 30% to 40% seen just once and more than 20% held by the top ten. This clonotype was counted only a few times. The sample taken for sequencing was blood. This TCR was sampled from a human donor in good health.

This CDR3 reads CSVAWANVLTF. For the CDR3, the DNA is TGCAGCGTTGCCTGGGCCAACGTCCTGACTTTC. V is TRBV29-1 and J is TRBJ2-6; D not certain. The CDR3 runs 11 residues. Germline assignment: CDR1 SQVTM and CDR2 ANQGSEA. Trimming cost V 4 bases and J 5 bases, with 3 bases left between them.